This T cell receptor beta chain was sequenced during a study of early T cells in non-severe SARS-CoV-2 infection. Study overall: Chains from this unsorted whole-blood bulk RNA could not be paired.

The V gene lost 4 bases and the J gene lost 16 bases, with 20 bases spanning the gap. From germline, CDR1 is MNHNS and CDR2 SASEGT. CDR3 length: 13 amino acids. TCRdb recomputed calls from the 5' RACE reads with MiXCR, one row per CDR3 protein. Among about 84,000 distinct CDR3 sequences listed, roughly an eighth were seen once. Study-level points and caveats: Sequences matched to VDJdb favored anti-spike CD8 responses, while private and CD4 specificities were missed.

This clonotype was found many times. Its antigen is still unknown. J is TRBJ1-5 and V is TRBV6-1; unclear D gene. The receptor comes from an adult who was a healthcare worker with PCR-confirmed SARS-CoV-2 infection or an uninfected control (not recorded which). Sequenced material: whole blood. CDR3 residues: CASSASPGPYLHF. The CDR3 nucleotides read TGTGCCAGCAGTGCTAGCCCGGGCCCTTACTTACATTTT.